This entry concerns a single T cell receptor (beta chain). A read error may account for a junction end that differs from germline. This record belongs to a study of blood T cell repertoires in COVID-19. The data were produced by immunoSEQ multiplex PCR, yet TCRdb's version contains in-frame clones alone and is incomplete. The sample shows about 300,000 clones, about 91% of them seen only once. CDR1 and CDR2 from the germline V gene are SGHRS and YFSETQ. The length of the CDR3 is 14 residues. The sequence derives from a woman younger than 45 with COVID-19, enrolled during active disease. The genes are TRBV5-1 and TRBJ1-1; the D is unclear. Material for sequencing was peripheral blood. This CDR3 reads CASSTPGGETAAFF. As DNA, the CDR3 is TGCGCCAGCAGCACCCCTGGTGGGGAGACTGCAGCTTTCTTT.